Below are 23 T cell receptor beta chains sequenced from a single sample in a study of T cell responses to AZD1222 COVID-19 vaccine. Profiling relied on immunoSEQ multiplex PCR, and the TCRdb table lists in-frame clones only, not all of them. This sample has about 150,000 clones, with around nine tenths found just once. The sample was peripheral blood, taken on day 0 of MenACWY control vaccination. The receptors stem from an adult in good health.

This clone was observed once. The chain combines TRBV11-2 with TRBJ2-7, with TRBD2 as a possible D gene (6 bases). Trimming removed 4 bases from V and 6 bases from J, with 10 bases in between. Germline assignment: CDR1 SGHAT and CDR2 FQNNGV. The CDR3 length is 12 residues. The CDR3 region is CASSYGGSEQYF. CDR3 sequence (DNA): TGTGCCAGCAGCTATGGGGGGTCCGAGCAGTACTTC.

In this sample, this clone turned up once. The V and J genes are TRBV2 and TRBJ1-5, with D tentatively TRBD1 (6 bases). Trimming cost V 7 bases and J 1 base, with 11 bases left between them. In germline, CDR1 is SNHLY, CDR2 FYNNEI. The CDR3 runs 14 residues. The CDR3 DNA is TGTGCCAGCAACGAAGGGGGGAGCAATCAGCCCCAGCATTTT. It yields the protein CASNEGGSNQPQHF.

The chain carries TRBV6-1 and TRBJ2-2; 10 nucleotides agree with TRBD1. The germline CDR1 and CDR2 sequences are MNHNS and SASEGT. The CDR3 extends over 18 amino acids. V lost 4 bases, J lost 5 bases, and 13 bases stayed unmatched. The CDR3 spells CASSVTGQGNSRTGELFF. DNA of the CDR3: TGTGCCAGCAGTGTAACGGGACAGGGGAATAGTAGGACCGGGGAGCTGTTTTTT.

The chain is built from TRBV3-1 (or the pseudogene TRBV3-2) and TRBJ2-3; D may be TRBD1 or TRBD2 (5 bases each). V gave up 2 bases and J gave up 6 bases, with 15 bases separating them. CDR1 is LGHDT, CDR2 YNNKEL, per germline (reference sequence). This CDR3 has 15 residues. CDR3 DNA: TGTGCCAGCAGCCAATGGGACGGACTTAGGGATACGCAGTATTTT. Translation: CASSQWDGLRDTQYF.

J is TRBJ2-7 and V is TRBV27; TRBD1 matches 8 bases. With 5 bases clipped from V and 1 base from J, the junction kept 7 bases outside the gene matches. CDR1 is MNHEY, CDR2 SMNVEV, per germline (reference sequence). This CDR3 has 15 amino acids. The CDR3 nucleotides are TGTGCCAGCAGTCGTACCGGGACAGGATCCTACGAGCAGTACTTC. This sequence encodes CASSRTGTGSYEQYF.

The J gene is TRBJ2-1, the V gene TRBV6-5; 9 positions match TRBD2. Trimming took 2 bases from V and 2 from J; bases not matched to a gene: 4. CDR1 and CDR2 (germline): MNHEY, SVGAGI. This CDR3 contains 16 residues. The chain's CDR3 is CASSYGSGGAYNEQFF. Written as DNA, the CDR3 is TGTGCCAGCAGTTACGGTAGCGGGGGCGCCTACAATGAGCAGTTCTTC.

This clone has only one observation. V is TRBV24-1 and J is TRBJ2-7; possible D gene TRBD2, 6 bases. The germline V gene has CDR1 KGHDR and CDR2 SFDVKD. Trimming took off 6 bases at V and 5 bases at J, with 19 bases between the two ends. The CDR3 has 15 residues. For the CDR3, the DNA is TGTGCCACCAGTTATATAAAACCACTAGCCCACGAGCAGTACTTC. Protein: CATSYIKPLAHEQYF.

The J gene is TRBJ2-7, the V gene TRBV18; D perhaps matches TRBD1 (6 bases). This CDR3 region has 14 residues. Germline V gene data show CDR1 as KGHSH and CDR2 as LQKENI. Trimming removed 0 bases at V and 0 bases at J, with 6 bases between. The CDR3 coding sequence is TGTGCCAGCTCACCACCGGACAGCTCCTACGAGCAGTACTTC. It translates to CASSPPDSSYEQYF.

The V and J genes are TRBV6-4 and TRBJ1-4; no clear D. In germline, CDR1 is MRHNA, CDR2 SNTAGT. The CDR3 extends over 15 amino acids. Deletions cut 6 bases from V and 3 bases from J, with 14 bases between. The CDR3 bases are TGTGCCAGCAGCTCGACCGCGGACCCTAATGAAAAACTGTTTTTT. Amino acids: CASSSTADPNEKLFF.

The CDR3, as DNA: TGTGCCAGTAGTATAGGGACAGGAGCTAACTATGGCTACACCTTC. Encoded protein: CASSIGTGANYGYTF. The V and J genes are TRBV19 and TRBJ1-2; TRBD1 agrees at 7 bases. CDR3 length equals 15 residues. Unmatched junction bases numbered 2, after V lost 1 base and J lost 0 bases. From germline, CDR1 is LNHDA and CDR2 SQIVND (reference sequence).

The chain uses TRBV7-9 and TRBJ1-2, with TRBD1 as a possible D gene (6 bases). Germline CDR1 is SEHNR and CDR2 is FQNEAQ (reference sequence). The germline V and J ends were trimmed by 5 bases and 8 bases, with 12 bases remaining between them. This CDR3 is built from 12 residues. The CDR3 loop reads CASSGTMQGYTF. CDR3 bases: TGTGCCAGCAGCGGGACAATGCAGGGCTACACCTTC.

The chain is built from TRBV5-4 and TRBJ2-1; a possible D gene is TRBD2 (6 bases). Germline V gives CDR1 SGHNT, CDR2 YYREEE (reference sequence). Trimming shortened V by 4 bases and J by 5 bases, and 10 bases separated the two germline ends. CDR3 length equals 13 residues. Written as DNA, the CDR3 is TGTGCCAGCAGCCAGGGACTCGACAATGAGCAGTTCTTC. It codes for CASSQGLDNEQFF.

Turning to this clone: Relative to the germline gene, one junction end is altered; a read error may explain this. The rearrangement joins TRBV18 to TRBJ1-1, with 7 bases fitting TRBD1. This CDR3 has 15 amino acids. Looked up from germline, CDR1 is KGHSH and CDR2 is LQKENI. CDR3 nucleotides: TGTGCCAGCTCATCAGACAGGGATACTCCCCGGCGTGTGCTCTTT. Amino acid sequence: CASSSDRDTPRRVLF.

The rearrangement uses TRBV5-4 and TRBJ2-1; TRBD2 agrees at 13 bases. Germline V gives CDR1 SGHNT, CDR2 YYREEE (reference sequence). This CDR3 has 15 residues. Trimming took 4 bases from V and 10 from J; bases not matched to a gene: 8. This CDR3 is CASSPTSGGAREQFF. The CDR3 coding sequence is TGTGCCAGCAGCCCCACTAGCGGGGGGGCCAGGGAGCAGTTCTTC.

This chain links TRBV2 with TRBJ1-5; 9 positions match TRBD1. There are 12 residues in the CDR3. Trimming at V came to 8 bases and at J to 4 bases, leaving 0 bases not matched to a gene. CDR1 is SNHLY and CDR2 is FYNNEI in the germline V gene. The CDR3 region is CASGTGNQPQHF. The CDR3 region has the DNA TGTGCCAGCGGGACAGGGAATCAGCCCCAGCATTTT. Full variable domain (rest looked up from reference TRBV2 and TRBJ1-5): EPEVTQTPSHQVTQMGQEVILRCVPISNHLYFYWYRQILGQKVEFLVSFYNNEISEKSEIFDDQFSVERPDGSNFTLKIRSTKLEDSAMYFCASGTGNQPQHFGDGTRLSIL.

V is TRBV2 and J is TRBJ1-1; 9 bases line up with TRBD1. J gave up 6 bases and V 9 bases, and 8 bases lay outside the gene matches. The CDR3 consists of 13 residues. CDR1 is SNHLY and CDR2 is FYNNEI in the germline V gene. The CDR3 region is CARRPDRGAEAFF. In DNA, the CDR3 is TGTGCCAGGAGGCCCGACAGGGGGGCTGAAGCTTTCTTT.

The chain links TRBV19 to TRBJ1-4; D not resolved. The V end lost 3 bases, the J end lost 0 bases, and 5 bases lay between the germline ends. There are 14 residues in the CDR3. The germline gives CDR1 LNHDA, CDR2 SQIVND (reference sequence). The CDR3 coding sequence is TGTGCCAGTAGTATCAAGACAACTAATGAAAAACTGTTTTTT. It yields the protein CASSIKTTNEKLFF.

This clone was counted once. This rearrangement joins TRBV11-1 to TRBJ2-1; D is unclear. CDR1 SGHAT and CDR2 FQDESV come from the germline V gene (reference sequence). This CDR3 has 16 residues. Between the trimmed V and J ends, which lost 5 bases and 5 bases, there was a span of 19 bases. In nucleotides, the CDR3 is TGTGCCAGCAGCCCCCCCCGGGCTAGTGGGGACAATGAGCAGTTCTTC. Translating gives CASSPPRASGDNEQFF. Combining the CDR3 with reference TRBV11-1 and TRBJ2-1 gives the whole variable domain EAEVAQSPRYKITEKSQAVAFWCDPISGHATLYWYRQILGQGPELLVQFQDESVVDDSQLPKDRFSAERLKGVDSTLKIQPAELGDSAMYLCASSPPRASGDNEQFFGPGTRLTVL.

Regarding this clone: One end of the junction varies from germline; a read error may be responsible. The rearrangement uses TRBV7-7 and TRBJ2-7, with 9 positions matching TRBD1. The CDR3 extends over 15 amino acids. The germline CDR1 and CDR2 sequences are SSHAT and FNYEAQ (reference sequence). CDR3 DNA: TGTGCTAGCAGCTTAGGGGACAGGGTGATCTACGAGCAGTACTTC. Its protein product is CASSLGDRVIYEQYF.

This clone was counted only a few times. This chain joins TRBV5-8 and TRBJ1-4; D gene ambiguous. The V gene's germline CDR1 is SGHTS and CDR2 YDEGEE. This CDR3 spans 14 amino acids. V was trimmed by 5 bases and J by 2 bases, leaving 10 bases between them. In DNA form, the CDR3 reads TGTGCCAGCAGGCATTGGCGGACTAATGAAAAACTGTTTTTT. Its translation: CASRHWRTNEKLFF.

The CDR3 bases are TGTGCCAGCAGTGTGACAGGGAATAATTCACCCCTCCACTTT. It translates to CASSVTGNNSPLHF. This chain joins TRBV25-1 and TRBJ1-6; 7 bases match TRBD1. This CDR3 comprises 14 residues. Germline V gives CDR1 MGHDK, CDR2 SYGVNS. J was trimmed by 5 bases and V by 4 bases; bases with no gene match: 2.

The V gene is TRBV7-9, the J gene TRBJ2-1; tentatively, D is TRBD1 (6 bases). Per the germline V gene, CDR1 is SEHNR and CDR2 is FQNEAQ (reference sequence). The CDR3 runs to 14 residues. V was shortened by 8 bases and J by 8 bases, with 19 bases between the two germline ends. The CDR3 nucleotides are TGTGCCAGCCCAGGCAGGGGAGCAGACGATGAGCAGTTCTTC. Translated: CASPGRGADDEQFF.

The chain employs TRBV2 and TRBJ1-4; D gene unclear. This CDR3 spans 15 amino acids. V lost 6 bases to trimming and J lost 3 bases, with 14 bases between them. The germline V gene has CDR1 SNHLY and CDR2 FYNNEI. The CDR3 nucleotides read TGTGCCAGCAGGGCCAGCGGGAGCGCTAATGAAAAACTGTTTTTT. It encodes CASRASGSANEKLFF.